Following are 2 T cell receptor beta chains from one sample sequenced in a study of early T cells in non-severe SARS-CoV-2 infection. TCRdb ran MiXCR on the 5' RACE reads and lists one entry per CDR3 protein. The table records about 60,000 distinct CDR3 sequences, roughly an eighth of them present only once. Material for sequencing was whole blood. Receptor source: an adult who was a healthcare worker with PCR-confirmed SARS-CoV-2 infection or an uninfected control (not recorded which).

The chain couples TRBV10-3 to TRBJ2-5; D is ambiguous. Germline V gene data show CDR1 as ENHRY and CDR2 as SYGVKD. The CDR3 extends over 13 amino acids. The V gene lost 0 bases and the J gene lost 2 bases, with 4 bases spanning the gap. The CDR3 DNA reads TGTGCCATCAGTGAGTCGCAGCAAGAGACCCAGTACTTC. Protein product: CAISESQQETQYF.

This clonotype was seen many times. The chain uses TRBV18 and TRBJ2-5; D remains unclear. The length of the CDR3 is 13 residues. V gave up 3 bases and J gave up 5 bases, with 10 bases separating them. Germline assignment: CDR1 KGHSH and CDR2 LQKENI. CDR3: CASSPRNGETQYF. In DNA, the CDR3 is TGTGCCAGCTCACCCAGGAATGGGGAGACCCAGTACTTC.